These 17 T cell receptor beta chains share one sample of origin, sequenced in a study of blood T cell repertoires in COVID-19. Some clones are missing from TCRdb's copy, which holds only in-frame ones; the method was immunoSEQ multiplex PCR. The data contain approximately 150,000 clones, around 87% of them singletons. The material sequenced was peripheral blood. Receptors originate from an older woman with active or convalescent COVID-19.

This chain links TRBV5-5 with TRBJ2-3; TRBD2 matches at 10 bases. The CDR3 totals 16 residues. Trimming removed 0 bases from V and 12 bases from J; junction bases left unmatched: 13. The germline V gene has CDR1 SGHKS and CDR2 YYEKEE (reference sequence). CDR3 amino acids: CASSLEGASGGNPQYF. The CDR3, as DNA: TGTGCCAGCAGCTTGGAGGGGGCTAGCGGGGGTAACCCCCAGTATTTT. Full variable domain (missing parts from reference TRBV5-5 and TRBJ2-3): DAGVTQSPTHLIKTRGQQVTLRCSPISGHKSVSWYQQVLGQGPQFIFQYYEKEERGRGNFPDRFSARQFPNYSSELNVNALLLGDSALYLCASSLEGASGGNPQYFGPGTRLTVL.

The genes are TRBV19 and TRBJ1-1, with D unresolved. In germline, CDR1 is LNHDA, CDR2 SQIVND (reference sequence). Trimming took 3 bases from V and 11 from J, leaving 10 bases between them. This CDR3 comprises 11 residues. The DNA for the CDR3 is TGTGCCAGTAGTATCTCTCGGTGGGCTTTCTTT. The encoded protein is CASSISRWAFF.

The V and J genes are TRBV5-1 and TRBJ2-3; a weak D match, TRBD2 (6 bases). Trimming took 1 base from V and 2 from J, leaving 14 bases between them. Looked up from germline, CDR1 is SGHRS and CDR2 is YFSETQ. The CDR3 spans 16 residues. In DNA, the CDR3 is TGCGCCAGCAGCTTGAGCCCGGGGGAGATCACAGATACGCAGTATTTT. It specifies CASSLSPGEITDTQYF.

V usage is TRBV10-3 and J usage is TRBJ1-2; TRBD1 is a possible D gene (5 bases). CDR1 is ENHRY, CDR2 SYGVKD, per germline. Trimming stripped 7 bases from V and 5 bases from J, with 11 bases between. The CDR3 has 12 residues. CDR3 DNA: TGTGCCATCAAAAGGGAGGGGTATGGCTACACCTTC. This gives the protein CAIKREGYGYTF.

V is TRBV10-3 and J is TRBJ2-2, with TRBD1 matching over 9 bases. Trimming removed 0 bases from V and 5 bases from J; junction bases left unmatched: 1. The CDR3 has 15 residues. The V gene's germline CDR1 is ENHRY and CDR2 SYGVKD. This CDR3 reads CAISESGQGTGELFF. The CDR3 coding sequence is TGTGCCATCAGTGAGTCGGGACAGGGTACCGGGGAGCTGTTTTTT.

The sample holds one count of this clone. The chain carries TRBV21-1 and TRBJ2-2; TRBD2 is the table's D call, not checked against the DNA. TRBV21-1 is recorded as a pseudogene. The CDR3 loop spans 17 amino acids. CDR3: CASSKPSGGADTGELFF. For the CDR3, the DNA is TGTGCCAGCAGCAAACCTAGCGGGGGGGCTGATACCGGGGAGCTGTTTTTT.

This rearrangement joins TRBV5-1 to TRBJ2-7; no firm D call. Trimming took off 4 bases at V and 2 bases at J, with 16 bases between the two ends. This CDR3 is built from 15 residues. The V gene's germline CDR1 is SGHRS and CDR2 YFSETQ. CDR3 coding DNA: TGCGCCAGCAGCCCGTCCCCCCTGGAGACCTACGAGCAGTACTTC. Encoded protein: CASSPSPLETYEQYF.

V is TRBV5-4 and J is TRBJ2-5; D is possibly TRBD2 (6 bases). V lost 0 bases, J lost 4 bases, and 13 bases lay in between. CDR1 SGHNT and CDR2 YYREEE come from the germline V gene (reference sequence). The CDR3 contains 15 residues. The chain's CDR3 is CASSLARGLRETQYF. CDR3 DNA: TGTGCCAGCAGCTTGGCCCGGGGGTTGCGAGAGACCCAGTACTTC. The full variable domain, its missing parts supplied by reference TRBV5-4 and TRBJ2-5, is ETGVTQSPTHLIKTRGQQVTLRCSSQSGHNTVSWYQQALGQGPQFIFQYYREEENGRGNFPPRFSGLQFPNYSSELNVNALELDDSALYLCASSLARGLRETQYFGPGTRLLVL.

The gene calls are TRBV5-1 and TRBJ2-5; maybe TRBD1 (6 bases). CDR1 and CDR2 from the germline V gene are SGHRS and YFSETQ. Trimming cost V 4 bases and J 3 bases, with 13 bases left between them. The CDR3 is 14 amino acids. CDR3 residues: CASSKPDRKETQYF. The DNA for the CDR3 is TGCGCCAGCAGCAAACCAGACAGGAAAGAGACCCAGTACTTC.

This clone has a single count. This chain links TRBV6-1 with TRBJ2-3; 8 nucleotides line up with TRBD1. The CDR3 contains 17 residues. Trimming removed 2 bases from V and 1 base from J; junction bases left unmatched: 8. Germline lookup yields CDR1 MNHNS and CDR2 SASEGT. CDR3 loop: CASSENGQGQGTDTQYF. The CDR3, as DNA: TGTGCCAGCAGTGAAAATGGACAGGGCCAAGGCACAGATACGCAGTATTTT.

Note on this clone: The same CDR3 arises from other DNA sequences in this sample as well. DNA for the CDR3: TGCAGCGTTTCAGGGGGCACTGAAGCTTTCTTT. Translating gives CSVSGGTEAFF. This sequence joins TRBV29-1 and TRBJ1-1; 7 bases map to TRBD1. Germline-derived CDR1 and CDR2 are SQVTM and ANQGSEA. The CDR3 contains 11 residues. Trimming removed 5 bases from V and 4 bases from J; junction bases left unmatched: 1.

This rearrangement joins TRBV9 to TRBJ1-1; 7 nucleotides agree with TRBD1. The CDR3 extends over 17 amino acids. CDR1 and CDR2 (germline): SGDLS, YYNGEE. Trimming took 0 bases from V and 5 from J; bases not matched to a gene: 13. CDR3 region: CASSVGQGYERRTEAFF. DNA of the CDR3: TGTGCCAGCAGCGTAGGACAGGGCTACGAGAGGAGGACTGAAGCTTTCTTT.

The chain is built from TRBV3-1 (or the pseudogene TRBV3-2) and TRBJ2-1; 9 bases align to TRBD2. The CDR3 is 15 amino acids. Germline CDR1 and CDR2: LGHDT and YNNKEL (reference sequence). V lost 4 bases and J lost 3; bases outside the gene matches: 4. The CDR3: CASSPGGGDYNEQFF. Written as DNA, the CDR3 is TGTGCCAGCAGCCCGGGCGGGGGGGACTACAATGAGCAGTTCTTC.

In nucleotides, the CDR3 is TGTGCCAGCAGTCCCGGGTCTTCAGCTAGCTATGGCTACACCTTC. Protein sequence: CASSPGSSASYGYTF. The chain joins TRBV7-9 to TRBJ1-2; no firm D call. This CDR3 spans 15 amino acids. The V end was cut by 6 bases, the J end by 4 bases, with 18 bases between. The germline V gene encodes CDR1 SEHNR and CDR2 FQNEAQ (reference sequence). The variable domain in full, with the rest retrieved from reference TRBV7-9 and TRBJ1-2, is DTGVSQNPRHKITKRGQNVTFRCDPISEHNRLYWYRQTLGQGPEFLTYFQNEAQLEKSRLLSDRFSAERPKGSFSTLEIQRTEQGDSAMYLCASSPGSSASYGYTFGSGTRLTVV.

This chain connects TRBV27 to TRBJ2-7; maybe TRBD1 (6 bases). V lost 2 bases, J lost 4 bases, and 15 bases lay in between. CDR1 MNHEY and CDR2 SMNVEV come from the germline V gene (reference sequence). The CDR3 is made up of 15 amino acids. The CDR3 sequence is CASSLKGVTGYEQYF. CDR3 sequence (DNA): TGTGCCAGCAGTTTAAAGGGGGTCACTGGATACGAGCAGTACTTC.

This clone occurred once. The chain employs TRBV28 and TRBJ2-3, with 11 bases lining up with TRBD2. Germline V lookup: CDR1 MDHEN, CDR2 SYDVKM. The CDR3 totals 16 residues. V was pared by 5 bases and J by 1 base, with 5 bases of the junction left unmatched. The CDR3 DNA reads TGTGCCAGCAGTCTGCCGGGACTAGCGGGCACAGATACGCAGTATTTT. Its protein product is CASSLPGLAGTDTQYF.

The genes are TRBV9 and TRBJ1-1, with D hard to call. V lost 0 bases to trimming and J lost 2 bases, with 11 bases between them. CDR3 length: 15 amino acids. Germline V gives CDR1 SGDLS, CDR2 YYNGEE. The CDR3 spells CASSVDSPPNTEAFF. The CDR3 DNA follows: TGTGCCAGCAGCGTAGACAGCCCACCAAACACTGAAGCTTTCTTT.